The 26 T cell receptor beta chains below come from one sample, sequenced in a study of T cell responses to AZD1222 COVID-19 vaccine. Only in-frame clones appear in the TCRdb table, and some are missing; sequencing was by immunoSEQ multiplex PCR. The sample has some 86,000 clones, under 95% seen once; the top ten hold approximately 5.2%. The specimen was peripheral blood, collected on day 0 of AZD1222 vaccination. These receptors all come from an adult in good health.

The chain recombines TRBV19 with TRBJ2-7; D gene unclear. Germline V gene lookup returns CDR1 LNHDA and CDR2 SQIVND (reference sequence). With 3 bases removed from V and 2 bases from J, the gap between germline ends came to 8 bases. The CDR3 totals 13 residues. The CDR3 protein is CASSIQATYEQYF. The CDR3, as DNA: TGTGCCAGTAGTATTCAGGCGACCTACGAGCAGTACTTC.

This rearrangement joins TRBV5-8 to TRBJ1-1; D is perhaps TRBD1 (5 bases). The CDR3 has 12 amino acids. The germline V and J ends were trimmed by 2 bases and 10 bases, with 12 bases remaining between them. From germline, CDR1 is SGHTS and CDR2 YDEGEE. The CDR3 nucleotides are TGTGCCAGCAGCTTCGGGGGAGCGGTAGCTTTCTTT. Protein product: CASSFGGAVAFF.

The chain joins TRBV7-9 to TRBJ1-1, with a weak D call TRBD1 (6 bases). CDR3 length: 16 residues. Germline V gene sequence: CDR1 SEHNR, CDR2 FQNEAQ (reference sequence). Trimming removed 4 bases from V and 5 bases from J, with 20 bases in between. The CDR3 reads CASSSYPGGGSTEAFF. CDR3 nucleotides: TGTGCCAGCAGCTCGTATCCGGGAGGGGGTAGTACTGAAGCTTTCTTT.

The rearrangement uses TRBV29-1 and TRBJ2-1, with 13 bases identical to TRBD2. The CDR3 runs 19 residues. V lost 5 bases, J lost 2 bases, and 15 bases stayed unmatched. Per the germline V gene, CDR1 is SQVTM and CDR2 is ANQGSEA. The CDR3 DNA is TGCAGCGTTACCCCCGAGGGGACTAGCGGGAAAGTAACCTACAATGAGCAGTTCTTC. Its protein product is CSVTPEGTSGKVTYNEQFF.

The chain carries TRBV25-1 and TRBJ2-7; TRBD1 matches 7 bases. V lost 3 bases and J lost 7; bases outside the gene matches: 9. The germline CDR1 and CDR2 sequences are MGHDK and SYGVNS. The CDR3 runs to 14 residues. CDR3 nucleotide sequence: TGTGCCAGCAGTGAGACAGGGACCATCACGGAGCAGTACTTC. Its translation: CASSETGTITEQYF.

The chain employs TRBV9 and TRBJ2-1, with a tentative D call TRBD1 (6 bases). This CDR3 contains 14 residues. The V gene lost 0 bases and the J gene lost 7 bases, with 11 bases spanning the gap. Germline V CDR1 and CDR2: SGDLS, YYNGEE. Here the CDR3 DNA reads TGTGCCAGCAGCGTAGGGGGGCCCAGGAATGAGCAGTTCTTC. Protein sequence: CASSVGGPRNEQFF.

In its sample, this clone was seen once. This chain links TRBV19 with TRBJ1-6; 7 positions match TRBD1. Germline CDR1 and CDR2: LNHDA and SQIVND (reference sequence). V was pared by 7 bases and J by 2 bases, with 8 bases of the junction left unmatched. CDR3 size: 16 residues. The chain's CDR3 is CASTDRDDAYNSPLHF. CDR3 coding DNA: TGTGCCAGTACCGACAGGGACGACGCCTATAATTCACCCCTCCACTTT.

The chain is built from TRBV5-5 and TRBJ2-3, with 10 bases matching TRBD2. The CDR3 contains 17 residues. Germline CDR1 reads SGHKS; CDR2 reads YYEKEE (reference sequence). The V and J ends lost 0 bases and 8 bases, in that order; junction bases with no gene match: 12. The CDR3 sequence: CASSLDLAASGSFTQYF. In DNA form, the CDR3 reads TGTGCCAGCAGCTTGGATCTCGCGGCTAGCGGGAGTTTTACGCAGTATTTT.

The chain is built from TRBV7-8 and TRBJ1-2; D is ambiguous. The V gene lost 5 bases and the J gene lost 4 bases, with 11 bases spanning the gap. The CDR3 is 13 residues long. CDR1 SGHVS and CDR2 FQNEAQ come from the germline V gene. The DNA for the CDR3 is TGTGCCAGCAGCCCCGACATAGGCTATGGCTACACCTTC. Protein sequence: CASSPDIGYGYTF.

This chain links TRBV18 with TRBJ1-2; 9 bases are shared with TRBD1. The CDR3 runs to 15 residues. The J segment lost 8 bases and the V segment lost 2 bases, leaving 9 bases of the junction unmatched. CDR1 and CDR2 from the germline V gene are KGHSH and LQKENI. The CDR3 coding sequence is TGTGCCAGCTCACCAGGGACAGGGATATCGGGAGGCTACACCTTC. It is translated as CASSPGTGISGGYTF.

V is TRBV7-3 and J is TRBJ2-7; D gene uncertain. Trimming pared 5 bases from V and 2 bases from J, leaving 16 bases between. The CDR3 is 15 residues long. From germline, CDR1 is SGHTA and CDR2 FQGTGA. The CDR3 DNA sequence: TGTGCCAGCAGCCGAAGTGGTGGCAGTACCTACGAGCAGTACTTC. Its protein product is CASSRSGGSTYEQYF.

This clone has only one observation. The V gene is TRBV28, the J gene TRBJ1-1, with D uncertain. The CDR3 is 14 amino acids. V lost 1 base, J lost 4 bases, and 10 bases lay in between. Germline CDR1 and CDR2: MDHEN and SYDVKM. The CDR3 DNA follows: TGTGCCAGCAGTTTATACATGGGAGGCACTGAAGCTTTCTTT. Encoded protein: CASSLYMGGTEAFF.

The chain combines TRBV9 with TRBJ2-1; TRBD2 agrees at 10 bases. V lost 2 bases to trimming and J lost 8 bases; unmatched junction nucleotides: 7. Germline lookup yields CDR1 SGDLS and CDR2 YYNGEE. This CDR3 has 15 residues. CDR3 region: CASSVSGRGLDEQFF. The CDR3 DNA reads TGTGCCAGCAGCGTGAGCGGGAGGGGTCTAGATGAGCAGTTCTTC.

CDR3 protein: CASSLDPGGGQETQYF. The CDR3, as DNA: TGCGCCAGCAGCTTGGATCCGGGAGGGGGCCAAGAGACCCAGTACTTC. The genes are TRBV5-1 and TRBJ2-5; 8 positions match TRBD2. This CDR3 has 16 residues. Per germline, CDR1 SGHRS and CDR2 YFSETQ. Unmatched junction bases numbered 5, after V lost 0 bases and J lost 1 base.

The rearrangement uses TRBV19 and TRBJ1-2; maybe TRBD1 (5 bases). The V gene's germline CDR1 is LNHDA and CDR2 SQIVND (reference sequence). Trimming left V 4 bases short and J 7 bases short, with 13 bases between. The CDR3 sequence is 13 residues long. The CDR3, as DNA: TGTGCCAGTAGTACCGACGGGACGTCTGGCTACACCTTC. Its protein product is CASSTDGTSGYTF.

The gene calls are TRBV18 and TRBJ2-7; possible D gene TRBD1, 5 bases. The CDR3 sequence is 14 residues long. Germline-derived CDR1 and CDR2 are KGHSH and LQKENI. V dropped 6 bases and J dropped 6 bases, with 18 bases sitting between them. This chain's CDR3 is CASSIGQGNSEQYF. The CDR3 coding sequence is TGTGCCAGCTCCATAGGGCAGGGAAACAGCGAGCAGTACTTC.

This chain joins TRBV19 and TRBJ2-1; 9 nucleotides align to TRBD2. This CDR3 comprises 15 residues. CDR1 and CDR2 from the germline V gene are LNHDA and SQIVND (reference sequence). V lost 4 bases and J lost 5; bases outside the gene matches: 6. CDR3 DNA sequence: TGTGCCAGTAGTACCCCGATAGCGGGAGACAATGAGCAGTTCTTC. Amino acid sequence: CASSTPIAGDNEQFF.

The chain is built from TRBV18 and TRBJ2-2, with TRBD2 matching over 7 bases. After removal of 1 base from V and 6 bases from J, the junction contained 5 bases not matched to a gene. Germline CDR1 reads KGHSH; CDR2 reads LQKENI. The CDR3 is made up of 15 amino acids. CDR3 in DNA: TGTGCCAGCTCACCACTCGGCGGGAGTTCCGGGGAGCTGTTTTTT. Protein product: CASSPLGGSSGELFF.

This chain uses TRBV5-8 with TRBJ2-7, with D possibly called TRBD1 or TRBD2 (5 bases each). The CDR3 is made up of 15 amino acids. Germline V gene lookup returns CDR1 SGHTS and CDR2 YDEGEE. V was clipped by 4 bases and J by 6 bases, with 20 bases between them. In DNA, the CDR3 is TGTGCCAGCAGCCTGTTGGGGGAATCATTTCGCGAGCAGTACTTC. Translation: CASSLLGESFREQYF.

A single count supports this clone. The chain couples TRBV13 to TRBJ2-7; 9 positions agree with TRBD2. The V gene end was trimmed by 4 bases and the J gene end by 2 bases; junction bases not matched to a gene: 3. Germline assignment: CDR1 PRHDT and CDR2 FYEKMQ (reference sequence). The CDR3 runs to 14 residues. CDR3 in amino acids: CASSSRTSAYEQYF. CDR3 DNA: TGTGCCAGCAGCTCCCGGACTAGCGCCTACGAGCAGTACTTC.

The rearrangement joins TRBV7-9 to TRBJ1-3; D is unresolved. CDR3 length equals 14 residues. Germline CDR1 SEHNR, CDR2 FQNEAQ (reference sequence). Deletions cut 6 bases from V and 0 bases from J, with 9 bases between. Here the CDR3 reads CASRPLDSGNTIYF. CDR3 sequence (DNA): TGTGCCAGCAGACCCTTGGACTCTGGAAACACCATATATTTT.

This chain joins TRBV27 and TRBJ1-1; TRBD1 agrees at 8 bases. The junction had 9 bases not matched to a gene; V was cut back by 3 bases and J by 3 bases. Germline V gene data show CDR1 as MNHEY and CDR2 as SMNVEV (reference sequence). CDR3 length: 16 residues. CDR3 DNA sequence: TGTGCCAGCAGTTTCATCTTCAGGGGGCCAGACACTGAAGCTTTCTTT. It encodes CASSFIFRGPDTEAFF.

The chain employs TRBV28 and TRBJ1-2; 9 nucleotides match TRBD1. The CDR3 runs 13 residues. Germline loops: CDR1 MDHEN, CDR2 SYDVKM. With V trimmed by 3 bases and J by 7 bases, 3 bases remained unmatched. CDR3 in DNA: TGTGCCAGCAGTTTGGCGGACAGGGGTGGCTACACCTTC. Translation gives CASSLADRGGYTF.

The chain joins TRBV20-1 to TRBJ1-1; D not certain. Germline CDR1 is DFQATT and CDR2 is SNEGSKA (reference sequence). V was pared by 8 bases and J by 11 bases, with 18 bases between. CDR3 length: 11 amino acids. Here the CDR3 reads CSTTPGSRAFF. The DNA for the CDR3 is TGCAGTACGACCCCGGGGAGTCGGGCTTTCTTT.

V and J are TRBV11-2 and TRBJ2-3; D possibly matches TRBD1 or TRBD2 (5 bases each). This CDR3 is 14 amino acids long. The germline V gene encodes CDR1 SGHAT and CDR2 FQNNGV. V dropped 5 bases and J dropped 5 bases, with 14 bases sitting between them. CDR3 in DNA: TGTGCCAGCAGCCGGACACCACGGGGAGATACGCAGTATTTT. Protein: CASSRTPRGDTQYF.

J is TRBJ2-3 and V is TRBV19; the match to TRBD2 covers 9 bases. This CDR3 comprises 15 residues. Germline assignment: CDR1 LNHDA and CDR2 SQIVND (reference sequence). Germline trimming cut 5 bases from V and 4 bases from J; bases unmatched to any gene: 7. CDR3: CASSPLAGEADTQYF. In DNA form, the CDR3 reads TGTGCCAGTAGTCCATTAGCGGGAGAGGCAGATACGCAGTATTTT.